These 10 T cell receptor beta chains came from one sample sequenced in a study of CD8 T cells in Susac syndrome (dated by TCRdb to the late 2010s). The library came from the immunoSEQ multiplex PCR assay. RNA was extracted using the RNeasy kit, and roughly 0.5 to 1 microgram was reverse transcribed with random hexamers. Using fastp at Q25 and MiXCR, TCRdb reprocessed the public reads and kept productive beta chains. Rows matching on CDR3 protein sequence are summarized as one entry with the most common DNA and genes. The table for this sample lists under 200,000 distinct CDR3 sequences; over 85% of them were counted only once. The ten largest clones capture 0.08% to 0.11% of the sample. The specimen was CD4+ T cells from PBMCs. All receptors come from a human donor in good health.

V is TRBV29-1 and J is TRBJ2-2; TRBD1 or TRBD2 may be the D gene (6 bases each). The CDR3 sequence is 14 residues long. The V end was cut by 8 bases, the J end by 2 bases, with 15 bases between. CDR1 is SQVTM, CDR2 ANQGSEA, per germline. The DNA for the CDR3 is TGCAGCTACTCCCAGGGGACTAACACCGGGGAGCTGTTTTTT. Amino acid sequence: CSYSQGTNTGELFF.

V is TRBV20-1 and J is TRBJ2-3; a weak D match, TRBD2 (6 bases). Trimming removed 5 bases at V and 8 bases at J, with 17 bases between. CDR3 length: 13 residues. Germline CDR1 reads DFQATT; CDR2 reads SNEGSKA (reference sequence). As DNA, the CDR3 is TGCAGTGCTGTGGAGGGTAGCCTGAGTACGCAGTATTTT. Its protein is CSAVEGSLSTQYF.

V usage is TRBV7-3 and J usage is TRBJ2-2; unclear D gene. Germline V lookup: CDR1 SGHTA, CDR2 FQGTGA. Trimming stripped 0 bases from V and 8 bases from J, with 19 bases between. The CDR3 length is 17 residues. CDR3 bases: TGTGCCAGCAGCTTAACCCCCCCAGGCTCGAGAATGGGGGAGCTGTTTTTT. Encoded protein: CASSLTPPGSRMGELFF.

The rearrangement links TRBV6-5 to TRBJ1-1; D is perhaps TRBD1 (5 bases). Germline V gives CDR1 MNHEY, CDR2 SVGAGI. The CDR3 covers 14 residues. Trimming stripped 5 bases from V and 8 bases from J, with 18 bases between. This chain's CDR3 is CASSPRTGEREAFF. CDR3 nucleotides: TGTGCCAGCAGTCCCCGTACGGGGGAGAGGGAAGCTTTCTTT.

The chain combines TRBV20-1 with TRBJ1-1; no definite D call. The CDR3 extends over 13 amino acids. The germline V and J ends were trimmed by 0 bases and 5 bases, with 10 bases remaining between them. Looked up from germline, CDR1 is DFQATT and CDR2 is SNEGSKA (reference sequence). The CDR3 DNA sequence: TGCAGTGCTAGAGATCCAATGAGGACTGAAGCTTTCTTT. Protein sequence: CSARDPMRTEAFF.

This rearrangement joins TRBV12-3 or TRBV12-4 to TRBJ2-5; D gene uncertain. This CDR3 region has 14 residues. V lost 2 bases, J lost 1 base, and 8 bases lay in between. Here the CDR3 reads CASSLRRFQETQYF. The CDR3 nucleotides are TGTGCCAGCAGTTTAAGGCGGTTCCAAGAGACCCAGTACTTC.

The chain links TRBV11-2 to TRBJ1-1; D possibly corresponds to TRBD1 (5 bases). The V and J ends lost 11 bases and 10 bases respectively, with 11 bases between them. The CDR3 runs to 9 residues. CDR1 and CDR2 (germline): SGHAT, FQNNGV. CDR3 nucleotides: TGTGCCTCTGGGGCGGGAGCTTTCTTT. Its translation is CASGAGAFF. Looking up the rest from reference TRBV11-2 and TRBJ1-1 gives the full variable domain: EAGVAQSPRYKIIEKRQSVAFWCNPISGHATLYWYQQILGQGPKLLIQFQNNGVVDDSQLPKDRFSAERLKGVDSTLKIQPAKLEDSAVYLCASGAGAFFGQGTRLTVV.

The V gene is TRBV9, the J gene TRBJ2-5, with D unresolved. The CDR3 sequence is 13 residues long. The germline V gene has CDR1 SGDLS and CDR2 YYNGEE. The V end was cut by 0 bases, the J end by 1 base, with 4 bases between. CDR3 loop: CASSVARQETQYF. The CDR3, as DNA: TGTGCCAGCAGCGTAGCCCGCCAAGAGACCCAGTACTTC.

The rearrangement uses TRBV24-1 and TRBJ2-1; maybe TRBD2 (5 bases). The CDR3 covers 14 residues. Germline CDR1 is KGHDR and CDR2 is SFDVKD. V gave up 2 bases and J gave up 1 base, with 5 bases separating them. This chain's CDR3 is CATSDWRSYNEQFF. As DNA, the CDR3 is TGTGCCACCAGTGATTGGAGGTCCTACAATGAGCAGTTCTTC.

CDR3 sequence (DNA): TGCAGCGCCCGCCCAGGACGGCCCAATGAAGCTTTCTTT. This gives the protein CSARPGRPNEAFF. The rearrangement uses TRBV29-1 and TRBJ1-1; unclear D gene. The CDR3 covers 13 residues. With 7 bases removed from V and 7 bases from J, the gap between germline ends came to 19 bases. Germline CDR1 is SQVTM and CDR2 is ANQGSEA. Based on the CDR3 plus reference TRBV29-1 and TRBJ1-1, the full variable domain is SAVISQKPSRDICQRGTSLTIQCQVDSQVTMMFWYRQQPGQSLTLIATANQGSEATYESGFVIDKFPISRPNLTFSTLTVSNMSPEDSSIYLCSARPGRPNEAFFGQGTRLTVV.